These 16 T cell receptor beta chains were sequenced from one sample in a study of PD-L1 blockade in urothelial cancer. Using immunoSEQ multiplex PCR, the repertoire was profiled, and TCRdb retains in-frame clones only, with some absent. This sample has tens of thousands of clones; about 83% occur once, and the top ten carry about 15%. Stated time point: pretreatment peripheral blood. Sequences were derived from PBMCs, sampled around atezolizumab (anti-PD-L1) treatment. The source of these receptors is a man aged 60 to 75 with urothelial cancer.

The chain joins TRBV4-2 to TRBJ1-5; D not certain. The germline V gene encodes CDR1 LGHNA and CDR2 YNFKEQ. CDR3 length: 17 residues. With 4 bases removed from V and 7 bases from J, the gap between germline ends came to 23 bases. The CDR3 bases are TGTGCCAGCAGCCCGTATGAGACGGGAGCGCCCACCCAGCCCCAGCATTTT. Protein product: CASSPYETGAPTQPQHF.

The chain uses TRBV7-2 and TRBJ2-1; 11 nucleotides line up with TRBD2. After removal of 5 bases from V and 2 bases from J, the junction contained 8 bases not matched to a gene. The germline gives CDR1 SGHTA, CDR2 FQGNSA. The length of the CDR3 is 17 residues. The CDR3 nucleotides read TGTGCCAGCAGCATCAGGACTAGCGGGTTAACCTACAATGAGCAGTTCTTC. The encoded protein is CASSIRTSGLTYNEQFF.

In this sample, this clone turned up once. J is TRBJ2-2 and V is TRBV14; D may be TRBD1 (5 bases). Trimming removed 0 bases at V and 6 bases at J, with 8 bases between. CDR1 is SGHDN, CDR2 FVKESK, per germline. This CDR3 region has 14 residues. This CDR3 reads CASSQDAGSGELFF. The CDR3 DNA reads TGTGCCAGCAGCCAAGATGCAGGGTCCGGGGAGCTGTTTTTT.

This clone has just a few counts. CDR3 DNA: TGTGCCATCAGTGAACACGGGGGAAAACTGTTTTTT. Its translation is CAISEHGGKLFF. This chain links TRBV10-3 with TRBJ1-4; D possibly corresponds to TRBD1 (5 bases). V gave up 3 bases and J gave up 10 bases, with 9 bases separating them. CDR1 is ENHRY and CDR2 is SYGVKD in the germline V gene. The CDR3 consists of 12 residues.

Written as DNA, the CDR3 is TGCAGCGGGGGGACTAGCGGGAATCCCGGGGAGCTGTTTTTT. As protein: CSGGTSGNPGELFF. J is TRBJ2-2 and V is TRBV29-1; TRBD2 agrees at 13 bases. Germline values: CDR1 SQVTM, CDR2 ANQGSEA. This CDR3 is built from 14 residues. V was pared by 7 bases and J by 6 bases, with 5 bases of the junction left unmatched.

The rearrangement uses TRBV11-2 and TRBJ2-3; possible D gene TRBD1, 5 bases. V was trimmed by 4 bases and J by 1 base, leaving 15 bases between them. Germline V gene data show CDR1 as SGHAT and CDR2 as FQNNGV. This CDR3 comprises 16 residues. The CDR3 protein is CASSSIGLGGTDTQYF. CDR3 sequence (DNA): TGTGCCAGCAGCTCCATTGGGTTAGGGGGCACAGATACGCAGTATTTT.

The chain uses TRBV7-2 and TRBJ2-7; D not resolved. V lost 4 bases, J lost 0 bases, and 4 bases lay in between. Germline V CDR1 and CDR2: SGHTA, FQGNSA. The CDR3 extends over 12 amino acids. The CDR3 sequence is CASSWSSYEQYF. CDR3 DNA sequence: TGTGCCAGCAGCTGGAGCTCCTACGAGCAGTACTTC.

V usage is TRBV10-2 and J usage is TRBJ2-7, with 16 nucleotides matching TRBD2. This CDR3 has 18 amino acids. Germline CDR1 and CDR2: WSHSY and SAAADI. The trim removed 6 bases at V and 1 base at J, leaving 9 bases unmatched. This CDR3 reads CASSGTSGRARTSYEQYF. DNA for the CDR3: TGCGCCAGCAGCGGGACTAGCGGGAGGGCCCGAACGTCCTACGAGCAGTACTTC.

This chain links TRBV30 with TRBJ1-6; TRBD1 aligns across 8 bases. Germline assignment: CDR1 GTSNPN and CDR2 SVGIG (reference sequence). The CDR3 consists of 14 residues. After removal of 0 bases from V and 9 bases from J, the junction contained 4 bases not matched to a gene. CDR3 sequence: CAWSVKTGASPLHF. As DNA, the CDR3 is TGTGCCTGGAGTGTGAAGACAGGGGCTTCACCCCTCCACTTT.

This chain connects TRBV11-3 to TRBJ2-1, with unresolved D. With 0 bases removed from V and 2 bases from J, the gap between germline ends came to 8 bases. This CDR3 is 15 amino acids long. The germline CDR1 and CDR2 sequences are SGHNT and YENEEA. The CDR3 region has the DNA TGTGCCAGCAGCTTAGATTTGCAGACCTACAATGAGCAGTTCTTC. Amino acids: CASSLDLQTYNEQFF.

This clone occurred a few times. The J gene is TRBJ1-2, the V gene TRBV7-2, with 7 bases that match TRBD1. The CDR3 runs 14 residues. Germline CDR1 is SGHTA and CDR2 is FQGNSA. Germline trimming cut 1 base from V and 4 bases from J; bases unmatched to any gene: 3. CDR3 residues: CASSLGAGGYGYTF. The CDR3 DNA sequence: TGTGCCAGCAGCTTAGGAGCAGGGGGCTATGGCTACACCTTC.

The chain recombines TRBV7-2 with TRBJ2-1, with 7 bases lining up with TRBD2. CDR3 length: 15 residues. Germline trimming cut 0 bases from V and 4 bases from J; bases unmatched to any gene: 3. Germline V CDR1 and CDR2: SGHTA, FQGNSA. For the CDR3, the DNA is TGTGCCAGCAGCTTAGCTAGCGGGCCTTACAATGAGCAGTTCTTC. It translates to CASSLASGPYNEQFF.

The V call is TRBV5-1, the J call TRBJ1-6; TRBD1 is a possible D gene (5 bases). This CDR3 has 18 residues. Germline loops: CDR1 SGHRS, CDR2 YFSETQ. V gave up 4 bases and J gave up 0 bases, with 17 bases separating them. The CDR3 DNA sequence: TGCGCCAGCAGCCCTGGGGACGGGGGGAACTCCTATAATTCACCCCTCCACTTT. It codes for CASSPGDGGNSYNSPLHF.

The chain carries TRBV19 and TRBJ2-5; D might be TRBD1 (5 bases). The germline V and J ends were trimmed by 6 bases and 4 bases, with 9 bases remaining between them. CDR3 length: 12 amino acids. Germline values: CDR1 LNHDA, CDR2 SQIVND (reference sequence). DNA for the CDR3: TGTGCCAGTAGAGGGGCCCCAGAGACCCAGTACTTC. Its translation: CASRGAPETQYF. The full variable domain, its missing parts supplied by reference TRBV19 and TRBJ2-5, is DGGITQSPKYLFRKEGQNVTLSCEQNLNHDAMYWYRQDPGQGLRLIYYSQIVNDFQKGDIAEGYSVSREKKESFPLTVTSAQKNPTAFYLCASRGAPETQYFGPGTRLLVL.

This chain joins TRBV11-3 and TRBJ2-1, with 8 bases lining up with TRBD2. J lost 4 bases, V lost 5 bases, and 13 bases had no gene match. The germline gives CDR1 SGHNT, CDR2 YENEEA. The CDR3 loop spans 17 amino acids. CDR3 loop: CASSPSFGTRTYNEQFF. For the CDR3, the DNA is TGTGCCAGCAGCCCGAGCTTTGGGACTAGAACTTACAATGAGCAGTTCTTC.

The rearrangement uses TRBV5-1 and TRBJ2-3, with TRBD1 as a possible D gene (6 bases). Trimming stripped 0 bases from V and 3 bases from J, with 11 bases between. Germline-derived CDR1 and CDR2 are SGHRS and YFSETQ. This CDR3 contains 15 residues. The CDR3 nucleotides are TGCGCCAGCAGCTTGGACAGGGAGATGACAGATACGCAGTATTTT. Amino acids: CASSLDREMTDTQYF.